The rows below give T cell receptor beta chains drawn from one sample of a study of beta chain features in type 1 diabetes. Here immunoSEQ multiplex PCR was the method, and the copy in TCRdb shows in-frame clones only, minus some. The sample consists of about 360,000 clones, roughly 13% of them appearing once. The source material was naive CD4+ T cells from blood. Source of these receptors: a man between 18 and 35 years old in good health. The CDR3 runs from the conserved cysteine through the conserved F or W. The D gene is left open where the match is weak. Where a row states a size, it is once, few, many or the class of an expanded clone; other rows omit it.

size: -; J: TRBJ2-7; D: TRBD1; V: TRBV5-1; DNA: TGCGCCAGCAGCGCTCCCGGGACAGGACATACCAAGCAGTACTTC; CDR3: CASSAPGTGHTKQYF
size: few; J: TRBJ2-3; D: TRBD2; V: TRBV7-3; DNA: TGTGCCAGCAGCTCCCGCGGTAGCGGGGTAACAGATACGCAGTATTTT; CDR3: CASSSRGSGVTDTQYF
size: few; J: TRBJ2-1; D: -; V: TRBV30; DNA: TGTGCCTGGAGAAATGGCGGAGGCAATGAGCAGTTCTTC; CDR3: CAWRNGGGNEQFF
size: few; J: TRBJ2-3; D: -; V: TRBV4-2; DNA: TGTGCCAGCAGCCAAGTCATAGGGGGTGATACGCAGTATTTT; CDR3: CASSQVIGGDTQYF
size: -; J: TRBJ2-6; D: -; V: TRBV27; DNA: TGTGCCAACCCACCCCGGGGGTGGGGGGCCAACGTCCTGACTTTC; CDR3: CANPPRGWGANVLTF
size: -; J: TRBJ2-7; D: TRBD1; V: TRBV7-9; DNA: TGTGCCAGCAGCATAGATCGACAGGGGGAGTACTTC; CDR3: CASSIDRQGEYF
size: -; J: TRBJ2-3; D: -; V: TRBV12-5; DNA: TGTGCTAGTGGTTTGGGACAGACAGCGTCACAGTATTTT; CDR3: CASGLGQTASQYF
size: -; J: TRBJ2-7; D: -; V: TRBV14; DNA: TGTGCCAGCAGCCAAGGGTTTTCCAGCGGGCAGTACTTC; CDR3: CASSQGFSSGQYF
size: few; J: TRBJ1-4; D: TRBD1; V: TRBV13; DNA: TGTGCCAGCAGCTTAAGACAGGGTAATGAAAAACTGTTTTTT; CDR3: CASSLRQGNEKLFF
size: few; J: TRBJ2-1; D: -; V: TRBV4-3; DNA: TGCGCCAGCAGCCAGGACACAAACTCCTACAATGAGCAGTTCTTC; CDR3: CASSQDTNSYNEQFF
size: few; J: TRBJ1-2; D: -; V: TRBV25-1; DNA: TGTGCCAGCAGTGAATATTCCACAGTCTATGGCTACACCTTC; CDR3: CASSEYSTVYGYTF
size: -; J: TRBJ1-3; D: TRBD1; V: TRBV7-9; DNA: TGTGCCAGCAACCCCGGACAGGCTGGAAACACCATATATTTT; CDR3: CASNPGQAGNTIYF
size: few; J: TRBJ2-7; D: TRBD1; V: TRBV6-6; DNA: TGTGCCAGCAATAAACAGGGGGCGGGGGAGCAGTACTTC; CDR3: CASNKQGAGEQYF
size: -; J: TRBJ2-7; D: -; V: TRBV5-1; DNA: TGCGCCAGCAGCTTCAGCAGCGGTCAAACCTACGAGCAGTACTTC; CDR3: CASSFSSGQTYEQYF
size: -; J: TRBJ2-7; D: TRBD1; V: TRBV9; DNA: TGTGCCAGCAGCGTAGAAGGGGACAGGGGATACGAGCAGTACTTC; CDR3: CASSVEGDRGYEQYF
size: -; J: TRBJ1-2; D: -; V: TRBV7-9; DNA: TGTGCCAGCAGCTTAGCTACGGGGAACTATGGCTACACCTTC; CDR3: CASSLATGNYGYTF
size: -; J: TRBJ2-1; D: TRBD1; V: TRBV12-5; DNA: TGTGCTAGTGGTACGGGACAGCTCTCCTACAATGAGCAGTTCTTC; CDR3: CASGTGQLSYNEQFF
size: few; J: TRBJ1-2; D: -; V: TRBV6-5; DNA: TGTGCCAGCAGCTTTCTGATTGAGGGACAACAAGGCTACACCTTC; CDR3: CASSFLIEGQQGYTF
size: many; J: TRBJ2-1; D: -; V: TRBV4-3; DNA: TGCGCCAGCAGCCAAGTGGGCAGCGGGTATGAGCAGTTCTTC; CDR3: CASSQVGSGYEQFF
size: few; J: TRBJ2-3; D: TRBD1; V: TRBV27; DNA: TGTGCCAGCAGTTCCGTCCGAGGGACAGAGACAGATACGCAGTATTTT; CDR3: CASSSVRGTETDTQYF
size: -; J: TRBJ2-2; D: TRBD1; V: TRBV5-4; DNA: TGTGCCACCAGGACGACAGGGTACACCGGGGAGCTGTTTTTT; CDR3: CATRTTGYTGELFF
size: -; J: TRBJ2-1; D: TRBD2; V: TRBV7-3; DNA: TGTGCCAGCAGCCCAGGGACTAGCGGGAAAAGATACAATGAGCAGTTCTTC; CDR3: CASSPGTSGKRYNEQFF
size: once; J: TRBJ1-2; D: -; V: TRBV18; DNA: TGTGCCAGCTCACCACCTGGGACTCCTAACTATGGCTACACCTTC; CDR3: CASSPPGTPNYGYTF
size: few; J: TRBJ2-7; D: TRBD1; V: TRBV5-1; DNA: TGCGCCAGCAGCTCTGGGCCTCCTGGGACAGGGAGAGACGAGCAGTACTTC; CDR3: CASSSGPPGTGRDEQYF
size: few; J: TRBJ1-5; D: -; V: TRBV30; DNA: TGTGCCTGGAGCTTCCCCGGGACCGGGGGTCAGCCCCAGCATTTT; CDR3: CAWSFPGTGGQPQHF
size: few; J: TRBJ1-4; D: -; V: TRBV10-3; DNA: TGTGCCATCAGTGAAGGAGCAACTAATGAAAAACTGTTTTTT; CDR3: CAISEGATNEKLFF
size: -; J: TRBJ2-2; D: -; V: TRBV5-1; DNA: TGCGCCAGCAGCCCCGAGGTACGGGGAACCGGGGAGCTGTTTTTT; CDR3: CASSPEVRGTGELFF
size: -; J: TRBJ1-2; D: -; V: TRBV28; DNA: TGTGCCAGCAGGATTGCGGGGGGCCGGTATGGCTACACCTTC; CDR3: CASRIAGGRYGYTF
size: few; J: TRBJ2-2; D: -; V: TRBV7-2; DNA: TGTGCCAGCAGCTATCCGGGACAAATAACCGGGGAGCTGTTTTTT; CDR3: CASSYPGQITGELFF
size: -; J: TRBJ2-1; D: -; V: TRBV28; DNA: TGTGCCAGCAGTTTATATGCGGCGTCCTACAATGAGCAGTTCTTC; CDR3: CASSLYAASYNEQFF
size: -; J: TRBJ2-5; D: -; V: TRBV5-1; DNA: TGCGCCAGCAGGGAAGGGTCGGACTTAGCGTACTTC; CDR3: CASREGSDLAYF
size: -; J: TRBJ1-5; D: TRBD1; V: TRBV15; DNA: TGTGCCACCAGTAATAGGACAGGCAGTGATCAGCCCCAGCATTTT; CDR3: CATSNRTGSDQPQHF
size: -; J: TRBJ2-3; D: TRBD1; V: TRBV9; DNA: TGTGCCAGCAGTATCGGACAGGGGGGCCCAGATACGCAGTATTTT; CDR3: CASSIGQGGPDTQYF
size: -; J: TRBJ2-7; D: -; V: TRBV2; DNA: TGTGCCAGCAGGCTACAGGGCACCAGGACCTACGAGCAGTACTTC; CDR3: CASRLQGTRTYEQYF
size: -; J: TRBJ2-1; D: TRBD2; V: TRBV5-1; DNA: TGCGCCAGCAGCTTGGGAAGCGGGGGGTTCAATGAGCAGTTCTTC; CDR3: CASSLGSGGFNEQFF
size: -; J: TRBJ2-5; D: TRBD1; V: TRBV9; DNA: TGTGCCAGCAGCGTAGGGGGGACAGGGAACCAAGAGACCCAGTACTTC; CDR3: CASSVGGTGNQETQYF
size: few; J: TRBJ2-3; D: -; V: TRBV4-2; DNA: TGTGCCAGCAGCCGTGTCATAGCGCTGATCACAGATACGCAGTATTTT; CDR3: CASSRVIALITDTQYF
size: -; J: TRBJ1-2; D: -; V: TRBV25-1; DNA: TGTGCCAGCAGTGCATATGGGGGGAATGGCTACACCTTC; CDR3: CASSAYGGNGYTF
size: few; J: TRBJ1-1; D: -; V: TRBV7-2; DNA: TGTGCCAGCAGCTTAGACAGGATGAACACTGAAGCTTTCTTT; CDR3: CASSLDRMNTEAFF
size: few; J: TRBJ2-7; D: -; V: TRBV28; DNA: TGTGCCAGCAGTTTCCCACAGGCAGGGTCCTACGAGCAGTACTTC; CDR3: CASSFPQAGSYEQYF
size: -; J: TRBJ2-3; D: TRBD2; V: TRBV6-1; DNA: TGTGCCAGCAGTCCCCGACTAGCGGGGGACGATACGCAGTATTTT; CDR3: CASSPRLAGDDTQYF
size: few; J: TRBJ1-5; D: -; V: TRBV19; DNA: TGTGCCAGTAGTATCTCCCATCAGCCCCAGCATTTT; CDR3: CASSISHQPQHF
size: few; J: TRBJ2-5; D: -; V: TRBV5-1; DNA: TGCGCCAGCAGCCCCCAGGTTGGGGGGGCGGGGGAGACCCAGTACTTC; CDR3: CASSPQVGGAGETQYF
size: few; J: TRBJ2-7; D: TRBD2; V: TRBV28; DNA: TGTGCCAGCAGCTCCCGGACTAGCGGAGTCTACGAGCAGTACTTC; CDR3: CASSSRTSGVYEQYF
size: -; J: TRBJ2-3; D: TRBD1; V: TRBV7-8; DNA: TGTGCCAGCAGCCTGATGGGACAGACAGATACGCAGTATTTT; CDR3: CASSLMGQTDTQYF
size: few; J: TRBJ1-5; D: -; V: TRBV6-1; DNA: TGTGCCACCACCTATAGCAATCAGCCCCAGCATTTT; CDR3: CATTYSNQPQHF
size: -; J: TRBJ1-5; D: TRBD1; V: TRBV9; DNA: TGTGCCAGCAGCCGGGGGACAGCTAATCAGCCCCAGCATTTT; CDR3: CASSRGTANQPQHF
size: few; J: TRBJ2-1; D: TRBD2; V: TRBV7-3; DNA: TGTGCCAGCAGCTTAGGACTAGCGGGAGGGCCTGGAGAGCAGTTCTTC; CDR3: CASSLGLAGGPGEQFF
size: few; J: TRBJ2-7; D: -; V: TRBV30; DNA: TGTGCCTGGAGCGCCCACTATAAATCCTACGAGCAGTACTTC; CDR3: CAWSAHYKSYEQYF
size: -; J: TRBJ1-1; D: -; V: TRBV30; DNA: TGTGCCTGGAGAAGGACAGCTGGTTCTCAGAACACTGAAGCTTTCTTT; CDR3: CAWRRTAGSQNTEAFF
size: -; J: TRBJ2-7; D: TRBD1; V: TRBV18; DNA: TGTGCCAGCTCACCGGACAGGGGAGCGTGGGTCTACGAGCAGTACTTC; CDR3: CASSPDRGAWVYEQYF
size: few; J: TRBJ2-6; D: -; V: TRBV5-1; DNA: TGCGCCAGCAAACTCAACTCTGGGGCCAACGTCCTGACTTTC; CDR3: CASKLNSGANVLTF
size: few; J: TRBJ2-7; D: TRBD2; V: TRBV23-1; DNA: TGCGCCAGCAGCCAAGATCCCGCTCGCGGGAGACCCTACGAGCAGTACTTC; CDR3: CASSQDPARGRPYEQYF
size: once; J: TRBJ1-2; D: TRBD1; V: TRBV7-2; DNA: TGTGCCAGCAGCAGAACAGGGGTCTTCTATGGCTACACCTTC; CDR3: CASSRTGVFYGYTF
size: -; J: TRBJ2-3; D: TRBD2; V: TRBV9; DNA: TGTGCCAGCAGCCCAGGGACTAGCGGGATAACAGATACGCAGTATTTT; CDR3: CASSPGTSGITDTQYF
size: few; J: TRBJ2-1; D: -; V: TRBV7-2; DNA: TGTGCCAGCAGCCTAGACGTCTACTCCTACAATGAGCAGTTCTTC; CDR3: CASSLDVYSYNEQFF
size: few; J: TRBJ2-1; D: TRBD2; V: TRBV28; DNA: TGTGCCAGCAGTGAATTCGGGACTAGCGGCTACAATGAGCAGTTCTTC; CDR3: CASSEFGTSGYNEQFF
size: -; J: TRBJ1-5; D: -; V: TRBV30; DNA: TGTGCCTGGAGCCTAGACAGGAATCAGCCCCAGCATTTT; CDR3: CAWSLDRNQPQHF
size: -; J: TRBJ1-6; D: TRBD1; V: TRBV7-9; DNA: TGTGCCAGCAGCCAACGGGGACAGGGATACCGACCCCTCCACTTT; CDR3: CASSQRGQGYRPLHF
size: -; J: TRBJ2-6; D: -; V: TRBV28; DNA: TGTGCCAGCAGTGCTCAGGGGTTTAGCTCTGGGGCCAACGTCCTGACTTTC; CDR3: CASSAQGFSSGANVLTF